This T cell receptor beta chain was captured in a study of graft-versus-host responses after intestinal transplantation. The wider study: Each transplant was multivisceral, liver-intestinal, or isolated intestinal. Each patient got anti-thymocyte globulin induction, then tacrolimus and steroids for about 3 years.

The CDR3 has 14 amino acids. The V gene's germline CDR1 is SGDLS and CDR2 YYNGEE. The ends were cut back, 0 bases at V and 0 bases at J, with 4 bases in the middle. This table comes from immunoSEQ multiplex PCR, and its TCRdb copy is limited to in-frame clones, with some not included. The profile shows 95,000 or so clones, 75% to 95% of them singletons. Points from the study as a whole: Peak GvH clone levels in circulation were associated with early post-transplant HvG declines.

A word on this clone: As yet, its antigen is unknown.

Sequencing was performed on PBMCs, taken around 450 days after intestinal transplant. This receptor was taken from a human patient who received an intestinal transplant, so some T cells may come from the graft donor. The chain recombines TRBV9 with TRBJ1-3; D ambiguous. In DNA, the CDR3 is TGTGCCAGCAGCGTAGGCAACTCTGGAAACACCATATATTTT. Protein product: CASSVGNSGNTIYF.